This TCR beta chain was sequenced for a study of OX40 agonist ivuxolimab in advanced cancers. Study summary: Partial responses were achieved by three patients, one with hepatocellular carcinoma and two with cutaneous melanoma.

Sequencing used immunoSEQ multiplex PCR; TCRdb keeps in-frame clones, though not all of them. The sample has more than 85,000 clones; roughly 91% are singletons. V was trimmed by 9 bases and J by 6 bases, leaving 18 bases between them. CDR1 is MDHEN and CDR2 is SYDVKM in the germline V gene. The length of the CDR3 is 14 residues. In regard to this clone: Antigen: not known.

Study-level results: Some patients without response likewise showed low normalized clonal expansion. At 0.1 to 3.0 mg/kg, clonal expansion of CD4+ and CD8+ blood T cells had occurred by week 6.

The chain has TRBV28 and TRBJ1-5, with D possibly being TRBD1 (6 bases). The sequence was obtained from an adult with an advanced solid tumor such as melanoma, head and neck, liver or kidney cancer. The specimen comprised CD4+ or CD8+ T cells sorted from blood, sampled in a trial of the OX40 agonist ivuxolimab. This chain's CDR3 is CASKPRGGSQPQHF. CDR3 DNA: TGTGCCAGTAAGCCCAGAGGGGGTAGTCAGCCCCAGCATTTT.